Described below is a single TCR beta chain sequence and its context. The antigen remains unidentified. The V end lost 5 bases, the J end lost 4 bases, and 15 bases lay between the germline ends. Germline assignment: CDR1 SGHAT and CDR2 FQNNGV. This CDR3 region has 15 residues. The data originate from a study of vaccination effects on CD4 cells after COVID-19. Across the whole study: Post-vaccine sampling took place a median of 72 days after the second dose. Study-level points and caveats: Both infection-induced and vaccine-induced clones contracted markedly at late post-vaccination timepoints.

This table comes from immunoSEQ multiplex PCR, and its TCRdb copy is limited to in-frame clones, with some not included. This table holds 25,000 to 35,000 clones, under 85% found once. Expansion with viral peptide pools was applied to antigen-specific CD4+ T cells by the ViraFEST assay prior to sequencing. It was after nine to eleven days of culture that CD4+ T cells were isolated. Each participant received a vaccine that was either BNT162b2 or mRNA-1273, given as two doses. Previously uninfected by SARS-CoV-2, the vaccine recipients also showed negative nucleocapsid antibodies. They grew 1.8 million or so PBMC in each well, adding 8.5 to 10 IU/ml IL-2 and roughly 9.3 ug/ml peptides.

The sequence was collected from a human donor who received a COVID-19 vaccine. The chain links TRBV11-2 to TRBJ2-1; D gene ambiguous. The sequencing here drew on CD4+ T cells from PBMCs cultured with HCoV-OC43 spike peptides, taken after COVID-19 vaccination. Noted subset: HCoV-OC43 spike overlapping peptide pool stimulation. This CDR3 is CASSLRREAYNEQFF. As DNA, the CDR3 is TGTGCCAGCAGCCTACGGCGAGAGGCTTACAATGAGCAGTTCTTC.